The 26 T cell receptor beta chains below come from one sample, sequenced in a study of cytomegalovirus exposure and HLA in healthy donors. The PCR made use of 60 Vbeta and 13 Jbeta primers. The assay was immunoSEQ multiplex PCR, and TCRdb's table has in-frame clones only and misses some. The profile shows roughly 130,000 clones, 80% of them singletons. The sequenced material came from PBMCs. These receptors all stem from a male donor in good health and CMV-seronegative.

The chain couples TRBV30 to TRBJ2-7; TRBD2 matches at 12 bases. The V and J ends lost 3 bases and 5 bases, in that order; junction bases with no gene match: 2. Per the germline V gene, CDR1 is GTSNPN and CDR2 is SVGIG (reference sequence). There are 13 residues in the CDR3. The CDR3 nucleotides are TGTGCCTGGAGGACTAGCGGGGGCCACGAGCAGTACTTC. Protein product: CAWRTSGGHEQYF.

The chain carries TRBV6-6 and TRBJ2-5; D is unresolved. V was clipped by 6 bases and J by 1 base, with 18 bases between them. This CDR3 has 16 amino acids. CDR1 is MNHNY and CDR2 is SVGAGI in the germline V gene (reference sequence). DNA of the CDR3: TGTGCCAGCAGGCTCGCATCCGGTGGAGTCCAAGAGACCCAGTACTTC. Amino acid sequence: CASRLASGGVQETQYF.

The J gene is TRBJ1-2, the V gene TRBV5-1; D is ambiguous. The germline CDR1 and CDR2 sequences are SGHRS and YFSETQ. The CDR3 is 14 amino acids. V was cut by 2 bases and J by 0 bases, with 8 bases left in between. CDR3 nucleotide sequence: TGCGCCAGCAGCTTACGGGGAGCTAACTATGGCTACACCTTC. Amino acid sequence: CASSLRGANYGYTF.

The J gene is TRBJ2-1, the V gene TRBV20-1; perhaps TRBD2 as D (5 bases). V shed 5 bases and J shed 9 bases, with 8 bases lying between them. The CDR3 length is 10 residues. The germline gives CDR1 DFQATT, CDR2 SNEGSKA (reference sequence). This chain's CDR3 is CSALGVEQFF. The CDR3 nucleotides are TGCAGTGCTTTGGGAGTTGAGCAGTTCTTC.

The chain recombines TRBV6-5 with TRBJ2-2, with D possibly matching TRBD1 (5 bases). This CDR3 region has 14 residues. Germline V lookup: CDR1 MNHEY, CDR2 SVGAGI. The germline V and J ends were trimmed by 5 bases and 3 bases, with 10 bases remaining between them. The CDR3 bases are TGTGCCAGCAGTGTGACAGACTACACCGGGGAGCTGTTTTTT. Its translation is CASSVTDYTGELFF.

The chain combines TRBV11-2 with TRBJ1-2, with a possible D match to TRBD1 (5 bases). The V end was cut by 4 bases, the J end by 2 bases, with 14 bases between. There are 15 residues in the CDR3. Germline V gene data show CDR1 as SGHAT and CDR2 as FQNNGV. In DNA, the CDR3 is TGTGCCAGCAGCTCTAGGACAATGGTCAACTATGGCTACACCTTC. Translated, it gives CASSSRTMVNYGYTF.

The chain employs TRBV7-9 and TRBJ1-3; perhaps TRBD1 as D (5 bases). V lost 2 bases and J lost 1, with 12 bases in between. This CDR3 contains 16 residues. Germline V gene data show CDR1 as SEHNR and CDR2 as FQNEAQ (reference sequence). In DNA, the CDR3 is TGTGCCAGCAGCTTAATTCTCGGGGGTTCTGGAAACACCATATATTTT. This codes for CASSLILGGSGNTIYF. The full variable domain, in which reference TRBV7-9 and TRBJ1-3 provide the parts outside the CDR3, is DTGVSQNPRHKITKRGQNVTFRCDPISEHNRLYWYRQTLGQGPEFLTYFQNEAQLEKSRLLSDRFSAERPKGSFSTLEIQRTEQGDSAMYLCASSLILGGSGNTIYFGEGSWLTVV.

The CDR3 DNA reads TGTGCCAGCAGCAGTCGGGGGGGGTTGGCCACCGGGGAGCTGTTTTTT. Its translation is CASSSRGGLATGELFF. The chain combines TRBV5-5 with TRBJ2-2; 8 nucleotides align to TRBD2. The V segment lost 4 bases and the J segment 4 bases; nucleotides outside the gene matches: 9. CDR1 is SGHKS and CDR2 is YYEKEE in the germline V gene (reference sequence). This CDR3 is 16 amino acids long.

The chain couples TRBV5-1 to TRBJ2-4, with D maybe TRBD1 (6 bases). The CDR3 is 16 amino acids. The germline V gene encodes CDR1 SGHRS and CDR2 YFSETQ. Deletions cut 2 bases from V and 1 base from J, with 13 bases between. The CDR3 loop reads CASSFAGVGAKNIQYF. In DNA, the CDR3 is TGCGCCAGCAGCTTCGCAGGGGTGGGGGCCAAAAACATTCAGTACTTC.

The chain links TRBV11-2 to TRBJ2-6; TRBD2 is a possible D gene (5 bases). V lost 0 bases and J lost 4, with 10 bases in between. This CDR3 spans 16 amino acids. Germline loops: CDR1 SGHAT, CDR2 FQNNGV. This CDR3 reads CASSLDGITGANVLTF. For the CDR3, the DNA is TGTGCCAGCAGCTTAGACGGGATTACCGGGGCCAACGTCCTGACTTTC.

The chain recombines TRBV30 with TRBJ1-3; no clear D gene. Germline CDR1 reads GTSNPN; CDR2 reads SVGIG (reference sequence). This CDR3 has 12 amino acids. With 0 bases removed from V and 7 bases from J, the gap between germline ends came to 7 bases. The CDR3 sequence: CAWSVLSNTIYF. The CDR3 DNA reads TGTGCCTGGAGTGTATTGTCGAACACCATATATTTT.

CDR3: CASSSQGFQETQYF. Written as DNA, the CDR3 is TGTGCCAGCAGCTCGCAGGGATTCCAAGAGACCCAGTACTTC. V is TRBV9 and J is TRBJ2-5; perhaps TRBD1 as D (5 bases). The germline V gene encodes CDR1 SGDLS and CDR2 YYNGEE. The CDR3 totals 14 residues. The germline V and J ends were trimmed by 4 bases and 1 base, with 11 bases remaining between them.

CDR3 bases: TGTGCCAGTAGCCGCCGGACAGGGTCAAGCTCGAACACCGGGGAGCTGTTTTTT. Encoded protein: CASSRRTGSSSNTGELFF. V is TRBV19 and J is TRBJ2-2, with 8 bases fitting TRBD1. J gave up 0 bases and V 6 bases, and 12 bases lay outside the gene matches. The germline CDR1 and CDR2 sequences are LNHDA and SQIVND (reference sequence). There are 18 residues in the CDR3.

The rearrangement uses TRBV5-1 and TRBJ2-7, with D possibly being TRBD1 (5 bases). Trimming cost V 4 bases and J 6 bases, with 20 bases left between them. The germline CDR1 and CDR2 sequences are SGHRS and YFSETQ. The length of the CDR3 is 15 residues. The CDR3 loop reads CASSPFPKGQGEQYF. As DNA, the CDR3 is TGCGCCAGCAGCCCCTTCCCGAAGGGGCAAGGCGAGCAGTACTTC.

J is TRBJ2-7 and V is TRBV6-5, with D possibly being TRBD2 (6 bases). The CDR3 covers 15 residues. V shed 5 bases and J shed 3 bases, with 17 bases lying between them. Germline-derived CDR1 and CDR2 are MNHEY and SVGAGI. CDR3 loop: CASSRGTGLNYEQYF. The CDR3 nucleotides read TGTGCCAGCAGTCGCGGGACGGGCCTGAACTACGAGCAGTACTTC.

The rearrangement joins TRBV2 to TRBJ2-1; 10 bases align to TRBD2. CDR3 length: 15 amino acids. V dropped 6 bases and J dropped 8; count of bases not matched to a gene: 10. Per the germline V gene, CDR1 is SNHLY and CDR2 is FYNNEI. Here the CDR3 DNA reads TGTGCCAGCAGGAAGGAGCGGGGGGGCGTGGATGAGCAGTTCTTC. As protein: CASRKERGGVDEQFF. The entire variable domain, with the rest obtained from reference TRBV2 and TRBJ2-1, is as follows: EPEVTQTPSHQVTQMGQEVILRCVPISNHLYFYWYRQILGQKVEFLVSFYNNEISEKSEIFDDQFSVERPDGSNFTLKIRSTKLEDSAMYFCASRKERGGVDEQFFGPGTRLTVL.

CDR3 sequence: CAWTMGGDTEAFF. As DNA, the CDR3 is TGTGCCTGGACTATGGGGGGTGACACTGAAGCTTTCTTT. This chain connects TRBV30 to TRBJ1-1, with D tentatively TRBD1 (5 bases). The CDR3 loop spans 13 amino acids. With 4 bases removed from V and 3 bases from J, the gap between germline ends came to 12 bases. From germline, CDR1 is GTSNPN and CDR2 SVGIG (reference sequence).

V is TRBV10-3 and J is TRBJ2-2; 10 bases are shared with TRBD1. Germline V CDR1 and CDR2: ENHRY, SYGVKD. With 6 bases clipped from V and 5 bases from J, the junction kept 6 bases outside the gene matches. The CDR3 runs to 15 residues. The CDR3 DNA reads as TGTGCCATCAGATGGGACAGGGGAAGTACCGGGGAGCTGTTTTTT. This gives the protein CAIRWDRGSTGELFF.

The J gene is TRBJ1-2, the V gene TRBV5-1, with 7 bases that match TRBD1. This CDR3 spans 15 amino acids. J was trimmed by 4 bases and V by 0 bases; bases with no gene match: 6. CDR1 SGHRS and CDR2 YFSETQ come from the germline V gene. CDR3 sequence (DNA): TGCGCCAGCAGCTTGGCCGGAGACAGGGTCTATGGCTACACCTTC. Amino acids: CASSLAGDRVYGYTF.

The sample holds one count of this clone. The rearrangement uses TRBV27 and TRBJ2-3; 12 bases align to TRBD2. Losses at the gene ends were 5 bases for V and 5 bases for J; bases not matched to a gene: 11. The CDR3 extends over 17 amino acids. CDR1 is MNHEY, CDR2 SMNVEV, per germline (reference sequence). CDR3 nucleotide sequence: TGTGCCAGCAGTCTAGGACTAGCGGGGACTTTAGGAGATACGCAGTATTTT. Translation gives CASSLGLAGTLGDTQYF.

The chain carries TRBV30 and TRBJ2-1; tentatively, D is TRBD1 (5 bases). Germline CDR1 is GTSNPN and CDR2 is SVGIG (reference sequence). The V end was cut by 3 bases, the J end by 9 bases, with 12 bases between. The CDR3 has 12 amino acids. The CDR3 is CAWRDTLGEQFF. The CDR3 nucleotides read TGTGCCTGGAGGGACACCCTGGGTGAGCAGTTCTTC.

The rearrangement joins TRBV15 to TRBJ2-1; TRBD2 matches 8 bases. CDR1 and CDR2 (germline): LNHNV, YYDKDF (reference sequence). This CDR3 has 17 amino acids. V was clipped by 1 base and J by 5 bases; unmatched bases: 10. The CDR3 DNA is TGTGCCACCAGCAGAGGCAGACGGGAGGGCCTTAACAATGAGCAGTTCTTC. Its translation: CATSRGRREGLNNEQFF.

V usage is TRBV5-1 and J usage is TRBJ1-2, with D possibly matching TRBD1 (6 bases). CDR3 length equals 15 residues. Germline loops: CDR1 SGHRS, CDR2 YFSETQ. V lost 6 bases, J lost 4 bases, and 19 bases lay in between. This CDR3 reads CASTEGGSASYGYTF. CDR3 nucleotide sequence: TGCGCCAGCACCGAAGGGGGATCCGCGTCCTATGGCTACACCTTC.

In DNA form, the CDR3 reads TGTGCCAGCTCACCCTTGACAGGGGAGGTCTACGAGCAGTACTTC. It yields the protein CASSPLTGEVYEQYF. The rearrangement links TRBV18 to TRBJ2-7, with 8 bases fitting TRBD1. There are 15 residues in the CDR3. CDR1 is KGHSH, CDR2 LQKENI, per germline. V was pared by 3 bases and J by 3 bases, with 7 bases of the junction left unmatched. Filled out from reference TRBV18 and TRBJ2-7, the complete variable domain reads NAGVMQNPRHLVRRRGQEARLRCSPMKGHSHVYWYRQLPEEGLKFMVYLQKENIIDESGMPKERFSAEFPKEGPSILRIQQVVRGDSAAYFCASSPLTGEVYEQYFGPGTRLTVT.

The chain uses TRBV4-3 and TRBJ2-1; D perhaps matches TRBD1 (7 bases). Per germline, CDR1 LGHNA and CDR2 YSLEER. V lost 0 bases and J 4 bases, leaving 13 bases between the germline ends. This CDR3 contains 16 residues. CDR3 nucleotide sequence: TGCGCCAGCAGCCAAGAAGACAGGGCGGGGTACAATGAGCAGTTCTTC. This encodes CASSQEDRAGYNEQFF.

This clone showed up just a few times. V is TRBV6-6 and J is TRBJ2-7; D call uncertain. V lost 4 bases and J 2 bases, leaving 9 bases between the germline ends. This CDR3 region has 13 residues. Per the germline V gene, CDR1 is MNHNY and CDR2 is SVGAGI (reference sequence). Here the CDR3 reads CASSSTETYEQYF. The CDR3, as DNA: TGTGCCAGCAGTTCCACAGAGACCTACGAGCAGTACTTC.